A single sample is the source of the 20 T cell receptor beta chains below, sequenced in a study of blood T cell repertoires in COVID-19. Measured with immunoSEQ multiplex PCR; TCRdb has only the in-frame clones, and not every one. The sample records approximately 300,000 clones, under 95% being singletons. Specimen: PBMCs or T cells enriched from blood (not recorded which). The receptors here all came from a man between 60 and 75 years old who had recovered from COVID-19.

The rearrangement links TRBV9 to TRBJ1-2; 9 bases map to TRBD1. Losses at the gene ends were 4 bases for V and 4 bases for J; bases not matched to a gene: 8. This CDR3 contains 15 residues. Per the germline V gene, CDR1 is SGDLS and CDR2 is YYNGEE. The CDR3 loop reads CASSPSGTGSYGYTF. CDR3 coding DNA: TGTGCCAGCAGCCCCTCTGGGACAGGGAGCTATGGCTACACCTTC.

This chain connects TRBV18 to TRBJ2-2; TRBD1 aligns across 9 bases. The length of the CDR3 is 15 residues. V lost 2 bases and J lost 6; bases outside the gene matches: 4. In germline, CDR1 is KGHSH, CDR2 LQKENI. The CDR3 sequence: CASSPEGQGSGELFF. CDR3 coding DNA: TGTGCCAGCTCACCAGAGGGACAGGGATCCGGGGAGCTGTTTTTT.

Here the CDR3 reads CASSGTSNTIYF. CDR3 bases: TGTGCCAGTTCCGGGACATCAAACACCATATATTTT. This rearrangement joins TRBV27 to TRBJ1-3; possible D gene TRBD1, 6 bases. This CDR3 has 12 residues. In germline, CDR1 is MNHEY, CDR2 SMNVEV (reference sequence). Trimming shortened V by 9 bases and J by 6 bases, and 12 bases separated the two germline ends.

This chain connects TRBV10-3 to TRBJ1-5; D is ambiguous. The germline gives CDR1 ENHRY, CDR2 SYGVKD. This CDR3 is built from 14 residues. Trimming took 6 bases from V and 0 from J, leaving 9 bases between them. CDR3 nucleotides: TGTGCCATCAGGGCAGGTGATAGCAATCAGCCCCAGCATTTT. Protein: CAIRAGDSNQPQHF.

Here the CDR3 DNA reads TGTGCCAGTAATCAGGGGTTTAATTCACCCCTCCACTTT. As protein: CASNQGFNSPLHF. The gene calls are TRBV28 and TRBJ1-6; maybe TRBD1 (6 bases). The germline CDR1 and CDR2 sequences are MDHEN and SYDVKM. This CDR3 is 13 amino acids long. Trimming took 9 bases from V and 6 from J, leaving 12 bases between them.

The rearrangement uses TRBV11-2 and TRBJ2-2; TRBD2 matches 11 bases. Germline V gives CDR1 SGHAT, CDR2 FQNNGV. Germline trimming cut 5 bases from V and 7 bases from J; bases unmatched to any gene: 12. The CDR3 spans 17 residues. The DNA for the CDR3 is TGTGCCAGCAGCCACAGCTGGCTAGCGGGGGGTAGCGGGGAGCTGTTTTTT. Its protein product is CASSHSWLAGGSGELFF.

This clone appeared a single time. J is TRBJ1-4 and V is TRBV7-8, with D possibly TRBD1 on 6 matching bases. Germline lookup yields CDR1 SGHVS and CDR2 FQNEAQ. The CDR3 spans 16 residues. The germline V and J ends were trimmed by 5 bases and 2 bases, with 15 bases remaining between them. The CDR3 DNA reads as TGTGCCAGCAGCCCTGTCGGGAGGGGGACTAATGAAAAACTGTTTTTT. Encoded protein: CASSPVGRGTNEKLFF.

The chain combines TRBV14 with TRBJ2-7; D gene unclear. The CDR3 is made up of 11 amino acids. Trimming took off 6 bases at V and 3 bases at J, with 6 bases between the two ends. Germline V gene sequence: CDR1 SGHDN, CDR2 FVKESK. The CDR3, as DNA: TGTGCCAGCAGACAGAACTACGAGCAGTACTTC. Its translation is CASRQNYEQYF.

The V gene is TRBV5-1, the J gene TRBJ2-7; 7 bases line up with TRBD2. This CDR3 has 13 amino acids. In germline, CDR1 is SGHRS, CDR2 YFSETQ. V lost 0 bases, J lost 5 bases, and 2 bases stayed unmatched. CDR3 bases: TGCGCCAGCAGCTTGGCGGGAGGAAACGAGCAGTACTTC. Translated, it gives CASSLAGGNEQYF.

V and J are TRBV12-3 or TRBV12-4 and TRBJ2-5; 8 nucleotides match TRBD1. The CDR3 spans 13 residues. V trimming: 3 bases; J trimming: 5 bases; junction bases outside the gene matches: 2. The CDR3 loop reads CASSLRQGETQYF. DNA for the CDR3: TGTGCCAGCAGTTTGAGACAGGGGGAGACCCAGTACTTC.

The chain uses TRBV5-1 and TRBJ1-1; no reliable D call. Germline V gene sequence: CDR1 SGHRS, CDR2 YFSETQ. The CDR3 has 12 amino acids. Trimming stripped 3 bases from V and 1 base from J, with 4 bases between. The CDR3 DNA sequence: TGCGCCAGCAGCTCAGGGAACACTGAAGCTTTCTTT. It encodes CASSSGNTEAFF.

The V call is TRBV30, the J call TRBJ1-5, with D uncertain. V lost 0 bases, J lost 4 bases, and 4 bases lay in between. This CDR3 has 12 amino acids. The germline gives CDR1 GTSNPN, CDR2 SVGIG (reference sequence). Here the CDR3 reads CAWSVQNQPQHF. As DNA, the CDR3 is TGTGCCTGGAGTGTACAAAATCAGCCCCAGCATTTT. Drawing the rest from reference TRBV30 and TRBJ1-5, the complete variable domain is SQTIHQWPATLVQPVGSPLSLECTVEGTSNPNLYWYRQAAGRGLQLLFYSVGIGQISSEVPQNLSASRPQDRQFILSSKKLLLSDSGFYLCAWSVQNQPQHFGDGTRLSIL.

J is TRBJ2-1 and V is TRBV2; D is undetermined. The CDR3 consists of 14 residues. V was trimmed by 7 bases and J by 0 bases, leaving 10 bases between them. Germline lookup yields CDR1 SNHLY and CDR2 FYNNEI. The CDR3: CASIRSGSYNEQFF. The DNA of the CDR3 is TGTGCCAGCATCCGGTCGGGCTCCTACAATGAGCAGTTCTTC.

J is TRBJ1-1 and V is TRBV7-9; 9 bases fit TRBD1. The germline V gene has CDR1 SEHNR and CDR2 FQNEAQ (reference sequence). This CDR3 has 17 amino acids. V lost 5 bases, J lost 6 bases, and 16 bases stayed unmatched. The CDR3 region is CASSPVPRLTGGAEAFF. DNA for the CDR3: TGTGCCAGCAGCCCAGTCCCCCGGTTGACAGGGGGGGCTGAAGCTTTCTTT. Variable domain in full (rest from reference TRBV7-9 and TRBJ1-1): DTGVSQNPRHKITKRGQNVTFRCDPISEHNRLYWYRQTLGQGPEFLTYFQNEAQLEKSRLLSDRFSAERPKGSFSTLEIQRTEQGDSAMYLCASSPVPRLTGGAEAFFGQGTRLTVV.

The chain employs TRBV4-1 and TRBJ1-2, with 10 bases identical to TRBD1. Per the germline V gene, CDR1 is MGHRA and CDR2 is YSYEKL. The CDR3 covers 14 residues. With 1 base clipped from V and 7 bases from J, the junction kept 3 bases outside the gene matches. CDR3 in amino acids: CASSQGQGAFGYTF. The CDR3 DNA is TGCGCCAGCAGCCAAGGACAGGGGGCGTTTGGCTACACCTTC.

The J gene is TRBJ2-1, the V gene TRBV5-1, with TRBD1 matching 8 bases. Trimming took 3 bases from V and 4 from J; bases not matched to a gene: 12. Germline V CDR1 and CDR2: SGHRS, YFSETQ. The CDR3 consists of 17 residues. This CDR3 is CASSSQSTGQVYNEQFF. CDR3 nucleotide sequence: TGCGCCAGCAGCTCGCAAAGTACGGGACAGGTTTACAATGAGCAGTTCTTC. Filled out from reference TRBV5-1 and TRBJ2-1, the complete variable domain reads KAGVTQTPRYLIKTRGQQVTLSCSPISGHRSVSWYQQTPGQGLQFLFEYFSETQRNKGNFPGRFSGRQFSNSRSEMNVSTLELGDSALYLCASSSQSTGQVYNEQFFGPGTRLTVL.

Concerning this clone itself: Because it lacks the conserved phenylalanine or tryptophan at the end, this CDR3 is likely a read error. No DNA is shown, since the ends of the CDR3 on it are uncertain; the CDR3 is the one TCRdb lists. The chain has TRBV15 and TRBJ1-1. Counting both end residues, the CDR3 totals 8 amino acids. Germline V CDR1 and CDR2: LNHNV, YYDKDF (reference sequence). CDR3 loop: CATSREDC.

CDR3 sequence reads: CASSEGGGPYNEQFF. The CDR3 DNA sequence: TGTGCCAGCAGTGAAGGAGGGGGCCCCTACAATGAGCAGTTCTTC. The gene calls are TRBV2 and TRBJ2-1, with 7 bases identical to TRBD1. V shed 1 base and J 2 bases; nucleotides not matched to a gene: 2. Germline loops: CDR1 SNHLY, CDR2 FYNNEI. CDR3 size: 15 residues.

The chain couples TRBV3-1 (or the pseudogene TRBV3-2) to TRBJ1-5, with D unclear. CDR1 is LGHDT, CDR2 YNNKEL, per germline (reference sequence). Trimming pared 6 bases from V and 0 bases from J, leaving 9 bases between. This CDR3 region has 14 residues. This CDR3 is CASSVRYSNQPQHF. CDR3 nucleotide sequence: TGTGCCAGCAGTGTTAGATATAGCAATCAGCCCCAGCATTTT.

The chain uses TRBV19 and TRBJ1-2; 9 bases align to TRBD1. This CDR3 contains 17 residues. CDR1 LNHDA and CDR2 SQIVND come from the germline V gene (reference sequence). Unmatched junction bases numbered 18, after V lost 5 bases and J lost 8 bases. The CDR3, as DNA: TGTGCCAGTAGTGGTTTGTCGGGGACAGGGACCCTCGGGGGCTACACCTTC. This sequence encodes CASSGLSGTGTLGGYTF.